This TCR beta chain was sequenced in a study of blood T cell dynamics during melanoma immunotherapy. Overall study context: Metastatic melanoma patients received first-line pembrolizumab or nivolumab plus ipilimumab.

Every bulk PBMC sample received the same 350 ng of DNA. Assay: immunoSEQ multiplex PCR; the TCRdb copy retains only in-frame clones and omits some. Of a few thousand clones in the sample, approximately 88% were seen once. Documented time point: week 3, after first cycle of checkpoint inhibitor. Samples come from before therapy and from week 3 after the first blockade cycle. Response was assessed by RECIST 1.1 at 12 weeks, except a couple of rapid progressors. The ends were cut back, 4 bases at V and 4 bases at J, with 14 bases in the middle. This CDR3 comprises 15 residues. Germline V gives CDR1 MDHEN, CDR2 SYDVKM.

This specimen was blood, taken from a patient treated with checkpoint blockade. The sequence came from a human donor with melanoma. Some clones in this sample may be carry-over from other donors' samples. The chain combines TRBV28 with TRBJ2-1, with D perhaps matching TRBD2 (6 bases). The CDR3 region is CASSSPGEAYNEQFF. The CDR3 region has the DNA TGTGCCAGCAGTTCCCCGGGGGAGGCGTACAATGAGCAGTTCTTC.